A selection of T cell receptor beta chains follows, all from one sample in a study of T cell repertoires in cytomegalovirus infection. Via MiXCR, TCRdb re-called the reads, giving one row per CDR3 protein. The sample lists approximately 220,000 distinct CDR3 sequences; around 40% were seen once. Which antigens these TCRs recognize remains unknown. Sequences were derived from CD8+ T cells from cultured PBMCs, sampled from culture after CMV antigen stimulation. The origin of the receptors is a human donor in good health (CMV status not recorded). Some clones in this sample may be carry-over from other donors' samples. CDR3s include the opening cysteine and the closing phenylalanine or tryptophan. The D gene is left open where the match is weak. A row's size may be missing; if present it is once, few, many or a size class.

j_call clone_size v_call d_call cdr3_aa cdr3_nt
TRBJ2-1 few TRBV27 - CASRPAGELYNEQFF TGTGCCAGCCGCCCAGCGGGTGAGCTATACAATGAGCAGTTCTTC
TRBJ2-1 few TRBV6-1 TRBD2 CALRPGTSPDEQFF TGTGCCCTTCGGCCGGGGACTAGCCCCGATGAGCAGTTCTTC
TRBJ1-5 - TRBV11-1 - CASSAEVGQPQHF TGTGCCAGCAGCGCTGAGGTGGGTCAGCCCCAGCATTTT
TRBJ2-2 - TRBV7-6 - CASSLVASEDTGELFF TGTGCCAGCAGCTTAGTGGCTAGCGAGGACACCGGGGAGCTGTTTTTT
TRBJ2-1 few TRBV11-1 - CASSYGNNEQFF TGTGCCAGCAGCTATGGAAACAATGAGCAGTTCTTC
TRBJ2-7 - TRBV6-1 - CASSEERVGGGNHEQYF TGTGCCAGCAGTGAAGAAAGGGTGGGAGGAGGGAACCACGAGCAGTACTTC
TRBJ1-2 - TRBV6-2/TRBV6-3 - CASNRNVGMGSGYTF TGTGCCAGCAACAGGAACGTCGGAATGGGATCGGGCTACACCTTC
TRBJ2-2 - TRBV12-3/TRBV12-4 TRBD1 CASRPQGARNTGELFF TGTGCCAGCAGGCCCCAGGGGGCGCGAAACACCGGGGAGCTGTTTTTT
TRBJ2-5 - TRBV20-1 TRBD2 CSARDGLAGEETQYF TGCAGTGCTAGAGATGGACTAGCGGGGGAAGAGACCCAGTACTTC
TRBJ2-3 many TRBV7-6 TRBD2 CASSLTSGPTDTQYF TGTGCTAGCAGCTTGACTAGCGGCCCCACAGATACGCAGTATTTT
TRBJ1-2 - TRBV27 - CASSAARGEYGYTF TGTGCCAGCAGTGCCGCCCGCGGGGAATATGGCTACACCTTC
TRBJ2-2 - TRBV24-1 - CATSDTSGELFF TGTGCCACCAGTGATACGTCCGGGGAGCTGTTTTTT
TRBJ2-7 - TRBV28 TRBD1 CASKGSRQGTEQYF TGTGCCAGCAAGGGGAGTAGACAGGGGACGGAGCAGTACTTC
TRBJ2-7 - TRBV20-1 - CSAPLLEAYEQYF TGCAGTGCTCCCCTCCTAGAGGCCTACGAGCAGTACTTC
TRBJ2-1 - TRBV7-9 TRBD2 CASSTGLANPYSYNEQFF TGTGCCAGCAGCACGGGACTAGCTAACCCTTACTCCTACAATGAGCAGTTCTTC
TRBJ2-2 - TRBV4-2 - CASSQYGTTGELFF TGTGCCAGCAGCCAATACGGTACCACCGGGGAGCTGTTTTTT
TRBJ1-2 - TRBV5-4 TRBD1 CASNNGQGPTAANYGYTF TGTGCCAGCAACAATGGACAGGGCCCGACTGCCGCTAACTATGGCTACACCTTC
TRBJ2-1 - TRBV29-1 TRBD2 CSVEDSRTSGSTDEQFF TGCAGCGTTGAAGACTCCCGGACTAGCGGGAGTACGGATGAGCAGTTCTTC
TRBJ1-1 few TRBV29-1 - CSVGTGRRTEAFF TGCAGCGTTGGCACAGGGCGGAGGACTGAAGCTTTCTTT
TRBJ2-6 few TRBV10-3 TRBD1 CAISGTGQGASTGANVLTF TGTGCCATCAGTGGGACAGGACAGGGGGCATCTACCGGGGCCAACGTCCTGACTTTC
TRBJ2-7 - TRBV7-9 TRBD2 CASSPRLAGGSEQYF TGTGCCAGCAGCCCACGTCTAGCGGGGGGGAGCGAGCAGTACTTC
TRBJ2-3 - TRBV27 TRBD2 CASSTSAGEITDTQYF TGTGCCAGCAGTACTAGTGCGGGAGAGATCACAGATACGCAGTATTTT
TRBJ2-1 few TRBV2 - CASNRLVGYNEQFF TGTGCCAGCAACCGACTAGTAGGGTACAATGAGCAGTTCTTC
TRBJ1-2 many TRBV7-2 - CASSPLILGVDYGYTF TGTGCCAGCAGCCCACTCATCTTGGGGGTCGACTATGGCTACACCTTC
TRBJ2-2 - TRBV28 - CASSLVQRVAGELFF TGTGCCAGCAGTTTGGTCCAGCGAGTCGCCGGGGAGCTGTTTTTT
TRBJ2-2 few TRBV11-2 - CASSFLRIGELFF TGTGCCAGCAGCTTCCTACGGATCGGGGAGCTGTTTTTT
TRBJ1-1 - TRBV12-5 - CASGDSKNTEAFF TGTGCTAGTGGAGACAGCAAGAACACTGAAGCTTTCTTT
TRBJ2-7 - TRBV7-9 TRBD2 CASSLPEAGLYEQYF TGTGCCAGCAGCCTGCCGGAAGCGGGGCTCTACGAGCAGTACTTC
TRBJ2-7 - TRBV27 - CASSLRDTLSYEQYF TGTGCCAGCAGTTTAAGGGACACCCTCTCCTACGAGCAGTACTTC
TRBJ2-5 few TRBV5-6 - CASSQVWGVYYQETQYF TGTGCCAGCAGCCAAGTGTGGGGGGTTTACTACCAAGAGACCCAGTACTTC
TRBJ2-3 - TRBV2 TRBD1 CASSELTGGDFTDTQYF TGTGCCAGCAGCGAACTTACAGGGGGCGATTTCACAGATACGCAGTATTTT
TRBJ2-1 - TRBV27 TRBD2 CASRGTSGGYNEQFF TGTGCCAGCAGGGGGACTAGCGGGGGATACAATGAGCAGTTCTTC
TRBJ1-1 - TRBV2 - CASRAQGGSTEAFF TGTGCCAGCAGGGCACAGGGCGGAAGCACTGAAGCTTTCTTT
TRBJ1-2 - TRBV27 - CASSFSVVNYGYTF TGTGCCAGCAGTTTCAGTGTGGTCAACTATGGCTACACCTTC
TRBJ2-1 - TRBV11-2 TRBD1 CASSGDSNNEQFF TGTGCCAGCAGCGGGGACAGTAACAATGAGCAGTTCTTC
TRBJ1-4 - TRBV7-6 TRBD1 CASSKRTGVTNEKLFF TGTGCCAGCAGCAAACGCACAGGGGTTACTAATGAAAAACTGTTTTTT
TRBJ2-5 few TRBV7-8 - CASSTAGNREWETQYF TGTGCCAGCAGCACTGCAGGGAATCGGGAATGGGAGACCCAGTACTTC
TRBJ2-1 - TRBV12-3/TRBV12-4 - CASSGHRASYNEQFF TGTGCCAGCAGTGGCCATCGGGCGTCCTACAATGAGCAGTTCTTC
TRBJ2-7 - TRBV28 TRBD1 CASSLEDRGYEQYF TGTGCCAGCAGTTTGGAAGACAGGGGCTACGAGCAGTACTTC
TRBJ1-4 once TRBV7-6 TRBD1 CASSYRTGGEEKLFF TGTGCCAGCAGCTACCGGACAGGGGGCGAGGAAAAACTGTTTTTT
TRBJ2-7 - TRBV7-9 - CASSPNIRVRDGSYEQYF TGTGCCAGCAGCCCGAACATCAGAGTCCGGGACGGCTCCTACGAGCAGTACTTC
TRBJ2-2 once TRBV7-9 - CASSPFDTGELFF TGTGCCAGCAGCCCCTTTGACACCGGGGAGCTGTTTTTT
TRBJ2-1 once TRBV27 - CASSLIGGDEQFF TGTGCCAGCAGTTTGATAGGAGGGGATGAGCAGTTCTTC
TRBJ2-2 few TRBV30 - CAWVGRSRGTGELFF TGTGCCTGGGTTGGACGGAGCCGAGGCACCGGGGAGCTGTTTTTT
TRBJ2-1 - TRBV7-6 - CASSLANASSYNEQFF TGTGCCAGCAGCTTAGCTAACGCTAGCTCCTACAATGAGCAGTTCTTC
TRBJ2-7 few TRBV19 TRBD1 CASSIEAGGRTYEQYF TGTGCCAGTAGTATAGAGGCAGGGGGCCGAACCTACGAGCAGTACTTC
TRBJ1-1 few TRBV28 - CASSFRRSNTEAFF TGTGCCAGCAGTTTCAGACGGTCGAACACTGAAGCTTTCTTT
TRBJ1-1 few TRBV6-1 - CASSRQPKNLEAFF TGTGCCAGCAGCAGACAGCCAAAAAACCTTGAAGCTTTCTTT
TRBJ2-1 many TRBV12-3/TRBV12-4 - CASSLGGSNEQFF TGTGCCAGCAGTTTAGGGGGGAGCAATGAGCAGTTCTTC